This T cell receptor (beta chain) derives from a study of immune characterization of retroperitoneal liposarcoma (dated by TCRdb to 2018 to 2020). Library preparation employed PCR. Sequencing was carried out with a NextSeq 500. TCRdb redid the processing of the public reads, applying fastp at Q25 and MiXCR, and retained in-frame beta chains. Entries that share a CDR3 protein sequence are merged under the most common genes and DNA. The sample records 10,000 to 12,000 distinct CDR3 sequences, 25% to 35% of which are singletons. The ten largest clonotypes hold 8.5% of the sample. Points on this clonotype: The specificity of this receptor is unknown. No much larger clonotype is one base removed from it; base qualities were not supplied.

Via the germline V gene, CDR1 is MNHNS and CDR2 SASEGT. The V and J ends are trimmed by 9 bases and 3 bases, leaving 17 bases between them. From the cysteine up to the phenylalanine, the CDR3 has a length of 14 residues. Just CDR3 DNA is preserved here, 42 bases in frame from base 1. What was sequenced was tumor tissue. The chain is encoded by TRBV6-1 joined to TRBJ1-1; the D gene assignment is ambiguous. This sequence was found in a male donor with retroperitoneal liposarcoma. The DNA sequence is as follows: TGTGCCAGTCTTGCTAGAGGGTTGGACACTGAAGCTTTCTTT. Its amino acids are CASLARGLDTEAFF.